This TCR beta chain comes out of a study of shared clonotypes between healthy human individuals (dated by TCRdb to about 2020). Study-wide context: The cohort comprised a couple of women and three men aged 18 to 49 years. Different laboratories and diverse techniques were used to prepare libraries and sequence TCR repertoires, to increase sequencing depth and limit assay-specific biases. For each donor, three plates each were used for CD4 naive and CD4 memory, two plates were used for CD8 naive, and one plate was used for CD8 memory. Leukapheresis yielded between about 0.9 and 9.5 billion PBMCs per donor. To estimate repertoire size and how much clonotypes are shared between individuals, the study performed deep sequencing of blood TCR repertoires from 4 to 6 healthy adults. Results the study describes overall, beyond this receptor: Across a handful of donors, roughly 5.4% of naive CD4, 3% to 4% of naive CD8, around 2.5% of memory CD4, and approximately 0.4% of memory CD8 clonotypes were shared. Incomplete sequencing was indicated by rarefaction of sorted-subset datasets, despite the large sequencing depth. Higher generation probabilities were observed for clonotypes shared by all four sorted-subset donors than for non-shared clonotypes. Sampling was restricted to blood, and TCR repertoires in tissues likely differ from the TCR repertoires found in blood. Because the study included a small number of donors, the genetic and exposure-history diversity represented was limited. Naive subsets generally had larger estimated clonotype richness than memory subsets did. Based on pairwise subsampling, the degree of clonotype sharing among donors was expected to be affected by sequencing depth.

CD8 naive samples consisted of CD45RO-negative cells that were positively selected for CCR7, yielding a CD45RA+CCR7+ population without TemRA cells. The donors were healthy, HIV-negative adults who had no recently reported acute infections or vaccinations. Only Caucasian adults living in Nashville, Tennessee, USA were represented among the donors. After blood collection by leukapheresis, PBMCs were isolated using Ficoll-Histopaque density gradient centrifugation and then cryopreserved in the vapor phase of liquid nitrogen. Analytical flow cytometry was used to check the purity and quantity of every magnetically sorted T cell population. From each sorted fraction, genomic DNA was isolated and quantified by UV absorbance on a Nanodrop 2000c. Concerning this clone: The antigen it binds to is not known. No base quality values were provided; no much bigger clone lies one nucleotide off.

From cysteine to phenylalanine, the CDR3 is 16 amino acids long. CDR3 DNA is the only sequence kept; it has 48 bases, read in frame from the first base. Using the deep immunoSEQ assay, TCR CDR3 regions were amplified from genomic DNA by multiplex PCR. Extracted genomic DNA from each cell subset was distributed evenly across all wells of several immunoSEQ 96-well plates, and each plate was treated as a replicate. For sorted subsets, each replicate PCR was loaded with 200 ng genomic DNA, equivalent to some 31,000 T cell genomes. Purified libraries were measured with a Qubit 3.0 fluorometer, size-checked on a Bioanalyzer 2100, and measured again with the KAPA Library Quantification kit. Every immunoSEQ 96-well plate was sequenced on a separate single-read 150-cycle Illumina NextSeq 550 flow cell. Per the original workflow: Because the immunoSEQ output included only junctional sequences and no quality scores, the filtering could not be the same as the filtering used for full-length reads. To assign V/J genes and CDR3, sequences were annotated against IMGT germline references using PyIR, a Python wrapper for IgBLAST v1.9. Reads with weak V/J assignments (E-value above 1e-6), missing CDR3, stop codons, out-of-frame junctions, or ambiguous translated residues were removed. V3J clonotypes were defined as sequences sharing an identical inferred V gene, J gene, and CDR3 amino acid sequence. To compute the percentage overlap between repertoires, the number of shared unique clonotypes was divided by the size of the smaller repertoire. Richness of each repertoire was evaluated using RTK rarefaction, the Chao1 estimator, and Recon v2.1 estimates of unobserved clonotypes. Generation probabilities were computed with OLGA for all TCRbeta clonotypes obtained by the gDNA method from several donors. TCRdb took over this immuneACCESS table, retaining in-frame rearrangements with V and J assigned. Such tables are incomplete; in checked studies, under half of the missing clones stem from an unresolved V gene, and the remainder is unexplained. That table is the source of V, J and clone size, and D and trimming were worked out from the DNA. The sample yields about 1,800,000 clones; 85% to 95% were counted once. The ten largest clones capture more than 0.9% of the sample.

This TCR came from a man aged 18-30 years in good health. Sample: naive CD8+ T cells sorted from blood. The cell subset or site label for this specimen denotes: CD45RA+CCR7+. This sequence uses TRBV21-1 and TRBJ1-4. TRBV21-1 counts as a pseudogene. CDR3 loop: CASSKGEVGSRRKLFF. At the DNA level, the sequence is TGTGCCAGCAGCAAGGGCGAGGTGGGAAGCCGCAGAAAACTGTTTTTT.